This passage covers 7 T cell receptor beta chains from one sample sequenced in a study of cytomegalovirus exposure and HLA in healthy donors (dated by TCRdb to 2016 to 2017). The library came from the immunoSEQ multiplex PCR assay. For the multiplex PCR, a mixture combining 60 forward primers for TCR Vbeta segments and 13 reverse primers for TCR Jbeta segments was used. TCRdb took over this immuneACCESS table, retaining in-frame rearrangements with V and J assigned. Such tables are incomplete; in checked studies, under half of the missing clones stem from an unresolved V gene, and the remainder is unexplained. The sample table shows more than 95,000 clones, and about 74% are seen once. 4% to 4.5% of the sample goes to the ten largest clones. Material: PBMCs. The receptors stem from a woman between 45 and 60 years old in good health and CMV-seropositive.

V and J are TRBV7-2 and TRBJ2-1; 8 bases agree with TRBD1. Germline V gene lookup returns CDR1 SGHTA and CDR2 FQGNSA. The CDR3 contains 15 residues. The V and J ends lost 2 bases and 4 bases, in that order; junction bases with no gene match: 4. CDR3 protein: CASSLMDRDYNEQFF. As DNA, the CDR3 is TGTGCCAGCAGCTTAATGGACAGGGATTACAATGAGCAGTTCTTC.

The chain links TRBV19 to TRBJ2-1, with 11 nucleotides matching TRBD1. The CDR3 length is 14 residues. The germline V gene encodes CDR1 LNHDA and CDR2 SQIVND (reference sequence). V shed 1 base, J shed 8 bases, and the junction held 1 base outside the gene matches. In DNA, the CDR3 is TGTGCCAGTAGTATAGGGACAGGGGGCTATGAGCAGTTCTTC. Protein: CASSIGTGGYEQFF.

V is TRBV5-8 and J is TRBJ1-5; 7 bases map to TRBD1. The CDR3 consists of 16 residues. Per the germline V gene, CDR1 is SGHTS and CDR2 is YDEGEE. Trimming removed 2 bases from V and 8 bases from J; junction bases left unmatched: 13. The CDR3 nucleotides are TGTGCCAGCAGCTTCGGGACAGTTGATTTGATGGAGCCCCAGCATTTT. Translated, it gives CASSFGTVDLMEPQHF.

The V and J genes are TRBV30 and TRBJ1-4, with TRBD1 identical over 8 bases. The CDR3 totals 15 residues. J gave up 14 bases and V 2 bases, and 16 bases lay outside the gene matches. Germline CDR1 reads GTSNPN; CDR2 reads SVGIG (reference sequence). CDR3 region: CAWSLPGQADRSLFF. In nucleotides, the CDR3 is TGTGCCTGGAGTCTACCGGGACAGGCGGACAGGAGTCTGTTTTTT.

In this sample, this clone turned up a few times. This chain uses TRBV25-1 with TRBJ1-6, with 8 bases that match TRBD1. Germline CDR1 is MGHDK and CDR2 is SYGVNS. Trimming at V came to 4 bases and at J to 7 bases, leaving 3 bases not matched to a gene. This CDR3 is 14 amino acids long. Here the CDR3 reads CASSGDRGNSPLHF. The CDR3 region has the DNA TGTGCCAGCAGTGGTGACAGGGGCAATTCACCCCTCCACTTT. Together with reference TRBV25-1 and TRBJ1-6, the CDR3 gives the full variable domain: EADIYQTPRYLVIGTGKKITLECSQTMGHDKMYWYQQDPGMELHLIHYSYGVNSTEKGDLSSESTVSRIRTEHFPLTLESARPSHTSQYLCASSGDRGNSPLHFGNGTRLTVT.

The chain couples TRBV27 to TRBJ1-5; 10 positions match TRBD1. V lost 5 bases and J lost 5; bases outside the gene matches: 9. There are 16 residues in the CDR3. Germline values: CDR1 MNHEY, CDR2 SMNVEV (reference sequence). The CDR3 region has the DNA TGTGCCAGCAGTACATCGACAGGGGGCGCGTATCAGCCCCAGCATTTT. It specifies CASSTSTGGAYQPQHF.

The chain uses TRBV10-1 and TRBJ2-5; TRBD1 matches at 12 bases. The CDR3 has 15 residues. Germline V gene sequence: CDR1 WNHNN, CDR2 SYGVQD (reference sequence). With V trimmed by 6 bases and J by 5 bases, 7 bases remained unmatched. The CDR3 bases are TGCGCCAGCAGCGACCACGGGACAGGGGGCGAGACCCAGTACTTC. It is translated as CASSDHGTGGETQYF.